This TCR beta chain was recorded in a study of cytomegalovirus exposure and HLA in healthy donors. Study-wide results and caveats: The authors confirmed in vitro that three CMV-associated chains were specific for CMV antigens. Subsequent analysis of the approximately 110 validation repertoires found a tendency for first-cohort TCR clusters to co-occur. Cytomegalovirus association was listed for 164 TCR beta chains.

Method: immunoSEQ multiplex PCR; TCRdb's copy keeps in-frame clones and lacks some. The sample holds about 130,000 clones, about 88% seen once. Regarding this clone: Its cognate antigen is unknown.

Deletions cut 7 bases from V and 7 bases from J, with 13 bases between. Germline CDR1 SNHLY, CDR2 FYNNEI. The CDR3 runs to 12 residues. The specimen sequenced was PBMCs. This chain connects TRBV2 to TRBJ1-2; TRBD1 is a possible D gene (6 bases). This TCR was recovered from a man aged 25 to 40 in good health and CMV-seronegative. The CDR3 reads CASKPGGGGYTF. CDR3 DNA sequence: TGTGCCAGCAAGCCGGGGGGCGGTGGCTACACCTTC. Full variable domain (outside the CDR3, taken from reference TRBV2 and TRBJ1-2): EPEVTQTPSHQVTQMGQEVILRCVPISNHLYFYWYRQILGQKVEFLVSFYNNEISEKSEIFDDQFSVERPDGSNFTLKIRSTKLEDSAMYFCASKPGGGGYTFGSGTRLTVV.